In this sample, the clone carrying this T cell receptor (beta chain) turned up a few times. V was cut by 1 base and J by 4 bases, with 13 bases left in between. Germline CDR1 reads MGHRA; CDR2 reads YSYEKL. This CDR3 region has 15 residues. Each CDR3 protein is one row after TCRdb ran MiXCR on the reads. There are a few hundred thousand distinct CDR3 sequences in the sample; 15% to 20% occur only once, and 7.5% to 9.5% lies in the top ten. This sample was taken from a study of T cell repertoires in cytomegalovirus infection. This sequence joins TRBV4-1 and TRBJ1-2; D perhaps matches TRBD1 (6 bases). This TCR was sampled from a human donor in good health (CMV status not recorded). Some clones in this sample may be carry-over from other donors' samples. The sample comprised PBMCs. CDR3 sequence (DNA): TGCGCCAGCAGCCAAGCCCCGGGAGGGGGCTATGGCTACACCTTC. As protein: CASSQAPGGGYGYTF.